Only a few counts were recorded for the clone carrying this T cell receptor beta chain. Its antigen is undetermined. The sample originates from a study of T cells in Graves' hyperthyroidism and ophthalmopathy. General observations from the study: Among clonotypes expanded in thyroid above 0.001, most were also found in blood. Progression to ophthalmopathy was predicted a median of approximately seven months early.

Individuals with ophthalmopathy presented a Clinical Activity Score of at least 3, a NOSPECS grade of at least 4 and a duration under 3 months. Amplified TCR beta CDR3 regions derived from RNA transcripts. Researchers ran a first-round RT-PCR on the TCR CDR3 using the HTBI primer set. TCRdb reanalysed the multiplex PCR reads using MiXCR and keeps one entry per CDR3 protein. The sample has some 300,000 distinct CDR3 sequences, roughly a fifth seen once; the top ten hold approximately 37%. V lost 7 bases to trimming and J lost 3 bases, with 12 bases between them. CDR3 length: 13 amino acids. Germline V lookup: CDR1 MDHEN, CDR2 SYDVKM.

Input material: blood. The origin of this receptor is a middle-aged man with Graves' ophthalmopathy. This rearrangement joins TRBV28 to TRBJ2-5; D remains unclear. The CDR3 is CASTQKVKETQYF. In nucleotides, the CDR3 is TGTGCCAGCACCCAAAAGGTGAAAGAGACCCAGTACTTC.